The source of this T cell receptor (beta chain) is a study of T cell responses to AZD1222 COVID-19 vaccine. Trimming pared 0 bases from V and 2 bases from J, leaving 8 bases between. The CDR3 runs 15 residues. CDR1 is SGHTA, CDR2 FQGNSA, per germline. Whether given at about 4 or about 12 weeks, second doses were pooled. Data came from immunoSEQ multiplex PCR; TCRdb stores just in-frame clones and leaves some out. Of about 86,000 clones listed, 88% are singletons. This clonotype originated in an adult who received the AZD1222 COVID-19 vaccine. V gene TRBV7-2 combines with J gene TRBJ2-1; D may be TRBD2 (6 bases). Specimen: peripheral blood, collected 28 days after the second AZD1222 dose. The CDR3 DNA reads as TGTGCCAGCAGCTTAGCGGGAGGAGCCTACAATGAGCAGTTCTTC. Amino acids: CASSLAGGAYNEQFF.